The 32 T cell receptor beta chains below were found in one sample sequenced in a study of EBV T-cell therapy then PD-1 blockade in nasopharyngeal carcinoma. Clones were read by immunoSEQ multiplex PCR, and TCRdb kept only the in-frame ones, dropping some. The data hold around 19,000 clones, with about 81% observed a single time. Time point in this sample: 266 days after commencement of treatment, after nivolumab therapy. Treatment specified: AdE1-LMPpoly-expanded autologous EBV-specific T-cell therapy followed by anti-PD-1 nivolumab. No antigen has been assigned to these receptors. The specimen comprised CD8+ T cells from blood, sampled around day 260 from a patient whose treatment included autologous EBV-specific T cells and nivolumab. The receptors were gathered from a middle-aged man with nasopharyngeal carcinoma.

This rearrangement joins TRBV29-1 to TRBJ1-2; maybe TRBD1 (6 bases). CDR1 is SQVTM, CDR2 ANQGSEA, per germline. CDR3 length: 16 residues. Trimming removed 2 bases from V and 7 bases from J, with 23 bases in between. The CDR3 loop reads CSVEWVEDSFFFGYTF. CDR3 nucleotide sequence: TGCAGCGTTGAATGGGTAGAGGACAGTTTCTTTTTTGGCTACACCTTC.

J is TRBJ2-1 and V is TRBV4-2, with D perhaps matching TRBD1 (6 bases). The CDR3 extends over 15 amino acids. V gave up 2 bases and J gave up 0 bases, with 8 bases separating them. Germline V gene sequence: CDR1 LGHNA, CDR2 YNFKEQ. CDR3 DNA sequence: TGTGCCAGCAGCCAAAAAGGGGGCTCCTACAATGAGCAGTTCTTC. Translation: CASSQKGGSYNEQFF.

The gene calls are TRBV12-3 or TRBV12-4 and TRBJ1-2; D gene uncertain. This CDR3 spans 11 amino acids. Trimming removed 2 bases from V and 8 bases from J, with 6 bases in between. In DNA, the CDR3 is TGTGCCAGCAGTTTATTCCGAGGCTACACCTTC. Translation: CASSLFRGYTF.

The chain has TRBV6-2 or TRBV6-3 and TRBJ1-5; maybe TRBD1 (6 bases). The CDR3 totals 16 residues. Trimming pared 2 bases from V and 0 bases from J, leaving 11 bases between. Per germline, CDR1 MNHEY and CDR2 SVGEGT. The CDR3 protein is CASSYEGVDSNQPQHF. CDR3 sequence (DNA): TGTGCCAGCAGTTACGAGGGGGTCGATAGCAATCAGCCCCAGCATTTT.

This clone came up a few times. This chain links TRBV14 with TRBJ2-7; no reliable D call. The CDR3 loop spans 13 amino acids. Germline assignment: CDR1 SGHDN and CDR2 FVKESK. Trimming left V 0 bases short and J 6 bases short, with 9 bases between. The CDR3 DNA is TGTGCCAGCAGCCAAGATTGGACCCCCGAGCAGTACTTC. Residues: CASSQDWTPEQYF.

This chain links TRBV7-8 with TRBJ2-7; 12 nucleotides match TRBD2. The CDR3 totals 16 residues. V gave up 1 base and J gave up 0 bases; unmatched junction bases: 1. Germline V gives CDR1 SGHVS, CDR2 FQNEAQ. The CDR3 nucleotides read TGTGCCAGCAGCTTAGGACTAGCGGGGGCCTCCTACGAGCAGTACTTC. It codes for CASSLGLAGASYEQYF.

This clone was detected a few times. V and J are TRBV7-8 and TRBJ2-3; perhaps TRBD2 as D (6 bases). V was trimmed by 0 bases and J by 6 bases, leaving 16 bases between them. Germline V gene lookup returns CDR1 SGHVS and CDR2 FQNEAQ. CDR3 size: 16 residues. In nucleotides, the CDR3 is TGTGCCAGCAGCTTAGCATCGGGCGGAGGGCCCGATACGCAGTATTTT. Translating it yields CASSLASGGGPDTQYF.

This clone was seen a handful of times. The V call is TRBV6-5, the J call TRBJ1-2; the match to TRBD1 covers 7 bases. In germline, CDR1 is MNHEY, CDR2 SVGAGI. The trim removed 6 bases at V and 4 bases at J, leaving 5 bases unmatched. CDR3 length: 13 amino acids. The chain's CDR3 is CASSGTEIYGYTF. In DNA form, the CDR3 reads TGTGCCAGCAGCGGGACAGAGATCTATGGCTACACCTTC.

The J gene is TRBJ2-3, the V gene TRBV4-1, with 8 positions matching TRBD2. Looked up from germline, CDR1 is MGHRA and CDR2 is YSYEKL. The ends lost 2 bases at V and 6 bases at J; junction bases unmatched: 13. The CDR3 spans 17 residues. The CDR3 DNA sequence: TGCGCCAGCAGCCAAAATCCCGGGGGACTAGGGCCGGATACGCAGTATTTT. Translation: CASSQNPGGLGPDTQYF.

This chain links TRBV2 with TRBJ1-3; the D is unclear. Per germline, CDR1 SNHLY and CDR2 FYNNEI. Trimming stripped 0 bases from V and 8 bases from J, with 8 bases between. The CDR3 length is 13 residues. Here the CDR3 DNA reads TGTGCCAGCAGTGAAGCGCTTCCATACACCATATATTTT. Translating it yields CASSEALPYTIYF.

This chain links TRBV4-3 with TRBJ1-1; D ambiguous. The CDR3 runs 16 residues. The germline CDR1 and CDR2 sequences are LGHNA and YSLEER. V gave up 0 bases and J gave up 1 base, with 12 bases separating them. CDR3 in DNA: TGCGCCAGCAGCCAAGATAAGTGGGATTCGAACACTGAAGCTTTCTTT. This gives the protein CASSQDKWDSNTEAFF.

The chain recombines TRBV2 with TRBJ1-1; D is perhaps TRBD1 (6 bases). This CDR3 spans 16 amino acids. CDR1 and CDR2 from the germline V gene are SNHLY and FYNNEI. V lost 5 bases and J 1 base, leaving 17 bases between the germline ends. CDR3 loop: CASSKDSGGPNTEAFF. In DNA, the CDR3 is TGTGCCAGCAGTAAGGACAGCGGAGGGCCGAACACTGAAGCTTTCTTT.

This clone was seen only once. The chain joins TRBV12-3 or TRBV12-4 to TRBJ1-2, with D uncertain. CDR3 length: 13 amino acids. Between the trimmed V and J ends, which lost 3 bases and 6 bases, there was a span of 11 bases. CDR3 amino acids: CASSFSLIDGYTF. As DNA, the CDR3 is TGTGCCAGCAGTTTTTCCCTGATCGATGGCTACACCTTC.

The V call is TRBV27, the J call TRBJ1-5; no firm D call. Trimming pared 8 bases from V and 6 bases from J, leaving 14 bases between. Germline lookup yields CDR1 MNHEY and CDR2 SMNVEV (reference sequence). The CDR3 consists of 13 residues. Here the CDR3 DNA reads TGTGCCAGCGGATTAGCCGGGAGTCAGCCCCAGCATTTT. Amino acid sequence: CASGLAGSQPQHF.

The chain links TRBV2 to TRBJ1-6, with D maybe TRBD1 (5 bases). Germline assignment: CDR1 SNHLY and CDR2 FYNNEI. The CDR3 is 15 amino acids. V shed 2 bases and J shed 7 bases, with 12 bases lying between them. The CDR3 here is CASSEPRDVNSPLHF. DNA for the CDR3: TGTGCCAGCAGTGAACCCCGGGACGTCAATTCACCCCTCCACTTT.

The rearrangement joins TRBV7-2 to TRBJ2-7, with 9 bases aligning to TRBD1. The CDR3 has 18 residues. Germline V CDR1 and CDR2: SGHTA, FQGNSA. V was pared by 2 bases and J by 1 base, with 12 bases of the junction left unmatched. Written as DNA, the CDR3 is TGTGCCAGCAGCTTACCAACACGGACAGGGGTCCTATCCTACGAGCAGTACTTC. Protein sequence: CASSLPTRTGVLSYEQYF.

In its sample, this clone was seen once. The V call is TRBV9, the J call TRBJ1-2, with D perhaps matching TRBD1 (6 bases). Trimming removed 0 bases from V and 4 bases from J, with 10 bases in between. This CDR3 comprises 14 residues. Germline CDR1 is SGDLS and CDR2 is YYNGEE. In nucleotides, the CDR3 is TGTGCCAGCAGCGTAGGGGGGGCTTCCTATGGCTACACCTTC. Translated: CASSVGGASYGYTF.

V is TRBV11-3 and J is TRBJ2-7, with D uncertain. Trimming shortened V by 2 bases and J by 6 bases, and 11 bases separated the two germline ends. The germline V gene encodes CDR1 SGHNT and CDR2 YENEEA. The CDR3 contains 13 residues. CDR3 in DNA: TGTGCCAGCAGCTTACAGGCCATGATCGAGCAGTACTTC. This codes for CASSLQAMIEQYF.

This clone was seen a few times. V gene TRBV28 combines with J gene TRBJ1-3, with 7 bases matching TRBD1. CDR3 length: 14 residues. Germline CDR1 reads MDHEN; CDR2 reads SYDVKM. V shed 7 bases and J 4 bases; nucleotides not matched to a gene: 7. The CDR3 loop is CASTRGVPGNTIYF. Written as DNA, the CDR3 is TGTGCCAGCACCAGGGGGGTTCCCGGAAACACCATATATTTT.

This clone was counted between two and nine times. The chain joins TRBV10-3 to TRBJ1-6; 7 bases are shared with TRBD1. Looked up from germline, CDR1 is ENHRY and CDR2 is SYGVKD. This CDR3 region has 15 residues. The trim removed 5 bases at V and 7 bases at J, leaving 8 bases unmatched. The CDR3 region is CAISTTPGQNSPLHF. The DNA of the CDR3 is TGTGCCATCAGTACAACTCCGGGACAGAATTCACCCCTCCACTTT.

This chain uses TRBV13 with TRBJ2-3, with TRBD2 as a possible D gene (5 bases). V dropped 0 bases and J dropped 0 bases, with 10 bases sitting between them. The CDR3 is 16 residues long. The germline V gene encodes CDR1 PRHDT and CDR2 FYEKMQ (reference sequence). This chain's CDR3 is CASSLGLGSSTDTQYF. In DNA form, the CDR3 reads TGTGCCAGCAGCTTAGGCCTGGGGAGCAGCACAGATACGCAGTATTTT.

The gene calls are TRBV7-9 and TRBJ1-4, with D perhaps matching TRBD1 (6 bases). The CDR3 is 14 amino acids. Germline V gene sequence: CDR1 SEHNR, CDR2 FQNEAQ (reference sequence). Trimming cost V 5 bases and J 10 bases, with 17 bases left between them. The CDR3, as DNA: TGTGCCAGCAGCCCCGCGGCAGGGGAGGTAAAACTGTTTTTT. Amino acid sequence: CASSPAAGEVKLFF.

This clone appeared a single time. CDR3 DNA sequence: TGTGCCAGCAGTTCCGGACAGGGTTTCGGGGAGCTGTTTTTT. Protein product: CASSSGQGFGELFF. The chain recombines TRBV27 with TRBJ2-2; 8 bases are shared with TRBD1. Germline-derived CDR1 and CDR2 are MNHEY and SMNVEV (reference sequence). V was clipped by 4 bases and J by 7 bases; unmatched bases: 5. The CDR3 is 14 amino acids.

By share, this clone ranks as medium-sized. Other DNA sequences in this specimen translate into the identical CDR3. The rearrangement links TRBV4-3 to TRBJ2-7; D gene unclear. Per germline, CDR1 LGHNA and CDR2 YSLEER. CDR3 length equals 13 residues. Trimming pared 0 bases from V and 3 bases from J, leaving 6 bases between. CDR3 sequence: CASSQDLGYEQYF. The CDR3 DNA reads as TGCGCCAGCAGCCAAGATCTCGGCTACGAGCAGTACTTC.

This chain connects TRBV6-5 to TRBJ2-2; D might be TRBD2 (6 bases). Trimming shortened V by 4 bases and J by 3 bases, and 12 bases separated the two germline ends. Germline lookup yields CDR1 MNHEY and CDR2 SVGAGI. The CDR3 runs 15 residues. The CDR3 coding sequence is TGTGCCAGCAGTTGGGGGGTCTGGGACACCGGGGAGCTGTTTTTT. Translation gives CASSWGVWDTGELFF.

V and J are TRBV6-1 and TRBJ2-3; TRBD1 agrees at 10 bases. Germline assignment: CDR1 MNHNS and CDR2 SASEGT. The CDR3 runs to 16 residues. Trimming at V came to 1 base and at J to 3 bases, leaving 4 bases not matched to a gene. Written as DNA, the CDR3 is TGTGCCAGCAGTGAAGGACAGGGGGCTCGGACAGATACGCAGTATTTT. This sequence encodes CASSEGQGARTDTQYF.

This chain uses TRBV7-9 with TRBJ1-2; D unclear. Between the trimmed V and J ends, which lost 5 bases and 4 bases, there was a span of 14 bases. The germline V gene has CDR1 SEHNR and CDR2 FQNEAQ (reference sequence). The CDR3 loop spans 14 amino acids. CDR3 amino acids: CASSPPGRSYGYTF. DNA of the CDR3: TGTGCCAGCAGCCCTCCCGGCAGGTCCTATGGCTACACCTTC.

This clone is medium-sized by share. This chain joins TRBV27 and TRBJ1-2, with 7 bases that match TRBD1. V lost 0 bases to trimming and J lost 6 bases; unmatched junction nucleotides: 7. There are 15 residues in the CDR3. Germline lookup yields CDR1 MNHEY and CDR2 SMNVEV (reference sequence). The CDR3 DNA sequence: TGTGCCAGCAGTTTATCGCGAGGGGGCAGTGATGGCTACACCTTC. It is translated as CASSLSRGGSDGYTF.

The V and J genes are TRBV6-4 and TRBJ2-7, with unresolved D. This CDR3 comprises 13 residues. Trimming removed 2 bases at V and 2 bases at J, with 7 bases between. The germline CDR1 and CDR2 sequences are MRHNA and SNTAGT. The DNA of the CDR3 is TGTGCCAGCAGTGACGATAGCACCTACGAGCAGTACTTC. Its translation is CASSDDSTYEQYF.

The chain's CDR3 is CASSYSTEIALETQYF. For the CDR3, the DNA is TGTGCCAGCAGTTACTCAACGGAAATAGCTTTAGAGACCCAGTACTTC. The rearrangement links TRBV6-2 or TRBV6-3 to TRBJ2-5; D not certain. The CDR3 runs to 16 residues. Germline V gives CDR1 MNHEY, CDR2 SVGEGT. Trimming left V 0 bases short and J 4 bases short, with 15 bases between.

The V gene is TRBV5-5, the J gene TRBJ1-6, with D perhaps matching TRBD1 (5 bases). Germline CDR1 reads SGHKS; CDR2 reads YYEKEE (reference sequence). The CDR3 is made up of 17 amino acids. The germline V and J ends were trimmed by 2 bases and 0 bases, with 12 bases remaining between them. The CDR3, as DNA: TGTGCCAGCAGCTTTTCACAGGACCTCTCCTATAATTCACCCCTCCACTTT. It is translated as CASSFSQDLSYNSPLHF.

V gene TRBV11-1 combines with J gene TRBJ2-3; tentatively, D is TRBD2 (7 bases). The CDR3 has 16 amino acids. Germline-derived CDR1 and CDR2 are SGHAT and FQDESV (reference sequence). Trimming took off 5 bases at V and 2 bases at J, with 17 bases between the two ends. CDR3 loop: CASSHGGAGFTDTQYF. The CDR3 DNA follows: TGTGCCAGCAGCCATGGGGGGGCGGGATTCACAGATACGCAGTATTTT.